This note documents a single T cell receptor (beta chain) sequence. Its antigen is currently not known. Qualities for individual bases were not recorded, and no much larger clone is one base off. TCRbeta CDR3 regions were amplified from genomic DNA by means of the immunoSEQ Assay, a bias-controlled multiplex PCR. The paper's data handling went like this. The number of nucleated cells in each sample was estimated by amplification of reference gene primers within the assay. Sequence reads were collapsed and filtered to measure the absolute abundance of every unique TCRbeta CDR3 rearrangement. For each sample, productive Simpson clonality was calculated as the square root of Simpson's diversity index across productive rearrangements. In TCRdb, the immuneACCESS table is reduced to in-frame sequences with V and J assigned. These tables do not hold every clone; where another copy was compared, an unresolved V gene accounts for under half, and the others remain unexplained. That table is the source of V, J and clone size, and D and trimming were worked out from the DNA. Recorded for this sample are 220,000 or so clones; almost 90% of them occurred a single time. The top ten constitute around 15% of the sample.

As encoded in the germline V gene, CDR1 is SGHTA while CDR2 is FQGNSA. Trimming costs V 1 base and J 2 bases, and their ends lie 8 bases apart. The CDR3 has 14 amino acids, counting the end cysteine and phenylalanine. Only the CDR3 region is kept as DNA, spanning 42 bases read in frame from base 1. In the prospective study, participants were roughly 18 to 100 years old, resided in 20 to 30 geographic areas of the United States, and were enrolled through a virtual design. In the prospective study, participants were assigned to cohorts based on the clinical history participants reported in a screening survey and a study questionnaire. Exposed participants were defined as having been in contact with someone with a PCR-confirmed or clinician-diagnosed COVID-19 case within 2 weeks of study entry. In the prospective study, whole blood, serum and a nasopharyngeal or oropharyngeal swab were collected from each participant by mobile phlebotomists. Over a roughly 2-month period, participants in the prospective study had the option of providing additional blood draws and questionnaires. Before DNA extraction, blood samples from the prospective study were shipped at room temperature or frozen.

This sample was included in a study of blood T cell repertoires in COVID-19 (dated by TCRdb to 2020 to 2022). Study-level background: Samples covering the acute and convalescent phases of COVID-19 were provided by collaborators in the United States, Italy and Spain. Sample metadata almost always included a de-identified subject ID, COVID-19 status, age in years and sex. The samples were drawn from two sources: the first 160 participants of the ongoing ImmuneRACE study, and over 1,000 subjects contributed by 6 global collaborators. Subjects who had been exposed to COVID-19, were actively infected with it, or had recovered from it provided the deeply sampled blood TCRbeta repertoires that made up the dataset. The repertoires were released in a freely available public database intended as a resource for research on the immune response to SARS-CoV-2. The material from the prospective study consisted of cDNA or gDNA derived from T cells, B-cell-depleted T cells, or PBMCs. Where HLA class I and class II types were available, the types were taken from metadata supplied by the sample provider, not from assay-based typing. The paper's findings and limits, for the study overall: The quantity of clinical and demographic metadata differed by source and by participant and was supplied without curation.

The sample comprised PBMCs or T cells enriched from blood (not recorded which). This TCR derives from a man between 25 and 39 years old who had been exposed to COVID-19. The chain couples TRBV7-2 to TRBJ1-1; the D gene is unclear. The DNA is as follows: TGTGCCAGCAGCTTAGTGGCGGGAAACACTGAAGCTTTCTTT. Translated, it gives CASSLVAGNTEAFF.